One and the same sample provided the 18 T cell receptor beta chains below, sequenced in a study of T cells in Graves' hyperthyroidism and ophthalmopathy. Amplification of TCR beta CDR3 regions used RNA as the template. An initial round of RT-PCR targeting the TCR CDR3 relied on the HTBI primer set. TCRdb re-called the multiplex PCR reads through MiXCR, storing one row per CDR3 protein. The sample records over 650,000 distinct CDR3 sequences, roughly 45% being singletons. Source material: peripheral blood or thyroid tissue (not recorded which). These receptors were collected from an adult man with Graves' disease, either hyperthyroidism or ophthalmopathy (not recorded which).

The chain recombines TRBV25-1 with TRBJ1-2, with D unresolved. V lost 5 bases and J 2 bases, leaving 15 bases between the germline ends. The germline V gene encodes CDR1 MGHDK and CDR2 SYGVNS. CDR3 length: 15 amino acids. CDR3 amino acids: CASSLRVLANYGYTF. The CDR3 DNA follows: TGTGCCAGCAGTTTAAGGGTGTTAGCGAACTATGGCTACACCTTC.

V usage is TRBV20-1 and J usage is TRBJ1-5; D possibly corresponds to TRBD1 (6 bases). The CDR3 loop spans 14 amino acids. The V end was cut by 1 base, the J end by 9 bases, with 16 bases between. Per germline, CDR1 DFQATT and CDR2 SNEGSKA (reference sequence). The CDR3, as DNA: TGCAGTGCTAGAGGGGGGCAGGGCCTGGGGCCCCAGCATTTT. Translation: CSARGGQGLGPQHF.

Of note for this clonotype: The final CDR3 position lacks the conserved phenylalanine or tryptophan, pointing to a likely read error. CDR3 nucleotide sequence: TGTGCCATCAGCCCGAAACAGGGCCAACTTATGCAAGAGACCCAGTACTCC. Translated: CAISPKQGQLMQETQYS. V usage is TRBV10-3 and J usage is TRBJ2-5; possible D gene TRBD1, 6 bases. Germline CDR1 reads ENHRY; CDR2 reads SYGVKD. Trimming left V 6 bases short and J 2 bases short, with 22 bases between. The CDR3 contains 17 residues.

At least ten counts were recorded for this clonotype. The genes are TRBV10-2 and TRBJ2-5; D is undetermined. The CDR3 has 12 amino acids. With 7 bases removed from V and 4 bases from J, the gap between germline ends came to 10 bases. CDR1 is WSHSY and CDR2 is SAAADI in the germline V gene. The CDR3 loop reads CASMIGGETQYF. The DNA for the CDR3 is TGCGCCAGCATGATTGGCGGAGAGACCCAGTACTTC.

This clonotype appeared many times. The J gene is TRBJ1-4, the V gene TRBV7-6; D not certain. Germline V gives CDR1 SGHVS, CDR2 FNYEAQ. CDR3 length equals 14 residues. The V end was cut by 5 bases, the J end by 7 bases, with 14 bases between. The CDR3 nucleotides read TGTGCCAGCAGCCTACGGCCTTGGGGTGAAAAACTGTTTTTT. This translates into CASSLRPWGEKLFF.

This clonotype was found many times. V usage is TRBV7-6 and J usage is TRBJ1-4; D perhaps matches TRBD1 (5 bases). CDR3 length: 15 amino acids. V lost 0 bases and J 4 bases, leaving 9 bases between the germline ends. Germline CDR1 SGHVS, CDR2 FNYEAQ. CDR3 nucleotides: TGTGCCAGCAGCTTAGCGGCGGGGGATAATGAAAAACTGTTTTTT. Amino acids: CASSLAAGDNEKLFF. Combining the CDR3 with reference TRBV7-6 and TRBJ1-4 gives the whole variable domain GAGVSQSPRYKVTKRGQDVALRCDPISGHVSLYWYRQALGQGPEFLTYFNYEAQQDKSGLPNDRFSAERPEGSISTLTIQRTEQRDSAMYRCASSLAAGDNEKLFFGSGTQLSVL.

For this clonotype: At one boundary the junction diverges from the germline segment, which might be a read error. The V call is TRBV7-2, the J call TRBJ1-1; the match to TRBD1 covers 11 bases. Germline CDR1 reads SGHTA; CDR2 reads FQGNSA. The CDR3 runs to 13 residues. CDR3 residues: CASSWTGGTGAFF. In DNA form, the CDR3 reads TGTGCCAGCAGTTGGACAGGGGGCACTGGAGCTTTCTTT.

This clonotype showed up just a few times. In DNA, the CDR3 is TGTGCCAGCAGCTTACGTTGGGGTGAAGCTTTCTTT. Translation: CASSLRWGEAFF. The V gene is TRBV11-2, the J gene TRBJ1-1; D gene ambiguous. There are 12 residues in the CDR3. Trimming took off 2 bases at V and 7 bases at J, with 8 bases between the two ends. Germline-derived CDR1 and CDR2 are SGHAT and FQNNGV.

There are a few counts of this clonotype. The chain is built from TRBV7-2 and TRBJ1-2; D ambiguous. In germline, CDR1 is SGHTA, CDR2 FQGNSA. This CDR3 comprises 15 residues. With 2 bases removed from V and 3 bases from J, the gap between germline ends came to 13 bases. CDR3 residues: CASSLLGEVDYGYTF. Here the CDR3 DNA reads TGTGCCAGCAGCTTATTGGGCGAGGTCGACTATGGCTACACCTTC. Together with reference TRBV7-2 and TRBJ1-2, the CDR3 gives the full variable domain: GAGVSQSPSNKVTEKGKDVELRCDPISGHTALYWYRQSLGQGLEFLIYFQGNSAPDKSGLPSDRFSAERTGGSVSTLTIQRTQQEDSAVYLCASSLLGEVDYGYTFGSGTRLTVV.

CDR3 DNA sequence: TGCGCCAGCAGCCACATTCAGGGGGCGATGGGCGAGCAGTACTTC. Translation gives CASSHIQGAMGEQYF. V and J are TRBV4-1 and TRBJ2-7; 8 positions match TRBD1. The V segment lost 3 bases and the J segment 6 bases; nucleotides outside the gene matches: 10. Per germline, CDR1 MGHRA and CDR2 YSYEKL. The CDR3 is 15 residues long.

V usage is TRBV20-1 and J usage is TRBJ2-7; 11 nucleotides align to TRBD2. The CDR3 contains 13 residues. Germline CDR1 and CDR2: DFQATT and SNEGSKA (reference sequence). V shed 3 bases, J shed 3 bases, and the junction held 1 base outside the gene matches. CDR3 in amino acids: CSARGLADYEQYF. Here the CDR3 DNA reads TGCAGTGCTAGGGGACTAGCGGACTACGAGCAGTACTTC.

About this clonotype: The junction departs from germline at one end; a sequencing error may be responsible. This chain joins TRBV7-2 and TRBJ1-4; D remains ambiguous. Germline CDR1 SGHTA, CDR2 FQGNSA. The CDR3 extends over 15 amino acids. CDR3 coding DNA: TGTGCCATCAGCAGCCGACGGCTAAATAATGAAAAACTGTTTTTT. Its translation is CAISSRRLNNEKLFF.

The rearrangement uses TRBV9 and TRBJ1-6; tentative D call: TRBD1 (6 bases). There are 14 residues in the CDR3. V shed 3 bases and J shed 8 bases, with 12 bases lying between them. Germline V lookup: CDR1 SGDLS, CDR2 YYNGEE. The CDR3 loop reads CASSASGTYSPLHF. Written as DNA, the CDR3 is TGTGCCAGCAGCGCTAGCGGGACATATTCACCCCTCCACTTT.

The chain joins TRBV2 to TRBJ1-2; TRBD1 might be the D (5 bases). From germline, CDR1 is SNHLY and CDR2 FYNNEI. The CDR3 has 16 residues. The V gene lost 2 bases and the J gene lost 2 bases, with 15 bases spanning the gap. The CDR3 here is CASSENFGALNYGYTF. In nucleotides, the CDR3 is TGTGCCAGCAGTGAAAATTTCGGGGCTCTAAACTATGGCTACACCTTC.

Only a few counts were recorded for this clonotype. This chain connects TRBV28 to TRBJ1-5; maybe TRBD1 (6 bases). V was pared by 3 bases and J by 3 bases, with 15 bases between. The CDR3 contains 16 residues. Per the germline V gene, CDR1 is MDHEN and CDR2 is SYDVKM. Here the CDR3 reads CASSLVGQSYNQPQHF. The CDR3 coding sequence is TGTGCCAGCAGTTTGGTCGGACAGAGCTACAATCAGCCCCAGCATTTT.

This chain links TRBV7-9 with TRBJ1-5, with D possibly TRBD1 on 5 matching bases. The CDR3 extends over 15 amino acids. Trimming shortened V by 3 bases and J by 4 bases, and 13 bases separated the two germline ends. Germline CDR1 SEHNR, CDR2 FQNEAQ (reference sequence). The CDR3 spells CASSLTGTQNQPQHF. The CDR3 DNA sequence: TGTGCCAGCAGCTTGACCGGGACTCAAAATCAGCCCCAGCATTTT. Based on the CDR3 plus reference TRBV7-9 and TRBJ1-5, the full variable domain is DTGVSQNPRHKITKRGQNVTFRCDPISEHNRLYWYRQTLGQGPEFLTYFQNEAQLEKSRLLSDRFSAERPKGSFSTLEIQRTEQGDSAMYLCASSLTGTQNQPQHFGDGTRLSIL.

This clonotype appeared a few times. CDR3 protein: CASSSPRQGGTTEAFF. Written as DNA, the CDR3 is TGTGCCAGCAGCAGCCCCCGACAGGGCGGTACCACTGAAGCTTTCTTT. V is TRBV10-3 and J is TRBJ1-1; TRBD1 matches 7 bases. CDR1 and CDR2 from the germline V gene are ENHRY and SYGVKD. V lost 10 bases and J lost 4; bases outside the gene matches: 18. The CDR3 loop spans 16 amino acids.

This chain connects TRBV5-1 to TRBJ1-6, with no clear D. The CDR3 is made up of 12 amino acids. V was clipped by 7 bases and J by 10 bases, with 12 bases between them. The germline V gene encodes CDR1 SGHRS and CDR2 YFSETQ. CDR3 DNA sequence: TGCGCCAGCTTAGGGTTCACGTCACCCCTCCACTTT. It codes for CASLGFTSPLHF.